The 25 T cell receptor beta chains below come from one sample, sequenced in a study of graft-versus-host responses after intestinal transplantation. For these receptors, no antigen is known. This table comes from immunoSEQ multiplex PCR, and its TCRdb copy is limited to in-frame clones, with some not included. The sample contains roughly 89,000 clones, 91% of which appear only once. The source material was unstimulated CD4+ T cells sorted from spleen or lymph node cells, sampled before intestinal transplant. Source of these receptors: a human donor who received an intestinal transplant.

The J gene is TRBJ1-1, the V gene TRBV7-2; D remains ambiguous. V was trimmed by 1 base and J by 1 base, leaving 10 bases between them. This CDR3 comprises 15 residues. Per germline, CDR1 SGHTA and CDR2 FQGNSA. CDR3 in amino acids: CASSLDGFGNTEAFF. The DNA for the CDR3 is TGTGCCAGCAGCTTAGACGGGTTCGGGAACACTGAAGCTTTCTTT.

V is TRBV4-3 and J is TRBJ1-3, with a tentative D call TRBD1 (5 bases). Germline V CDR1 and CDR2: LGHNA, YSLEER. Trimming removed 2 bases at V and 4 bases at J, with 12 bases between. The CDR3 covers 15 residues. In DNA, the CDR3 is TGCGCCAGCAGCCAATCAAGGGGCTTGGGAAACACCATATATTTT. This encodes CASSQSRGLGNTIYF.

In DNA, the CDR3 is TGTGCCAGCAGCTTAGTCGGGACACCCAACTATGGCTACACCTTC. It is translated as CASSLVGTPNYGYTF. The V and J genes are TRBV7-2 and TRBJ1-2; weak D call: TRBD1 (6 bases). Trimming shortened V by 1 base and J by 2 bases, and 11 bases separated the two germline ends. Germline values: CDR1 SGHTA, CDR2 FQGNSA. This CDR3 contains 15 residues.

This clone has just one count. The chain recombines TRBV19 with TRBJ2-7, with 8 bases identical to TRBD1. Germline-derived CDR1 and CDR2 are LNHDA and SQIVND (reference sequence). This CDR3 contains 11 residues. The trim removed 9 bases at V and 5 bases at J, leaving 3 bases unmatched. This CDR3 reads CASRQGHEQYF. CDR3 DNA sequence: TGTGCCAGCAGACAGGGGCACGAGCAGTACTTC.

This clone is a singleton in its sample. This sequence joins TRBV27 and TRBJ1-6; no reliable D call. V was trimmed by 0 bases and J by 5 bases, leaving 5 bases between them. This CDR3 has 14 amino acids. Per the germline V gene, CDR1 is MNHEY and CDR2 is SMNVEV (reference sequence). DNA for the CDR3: TGTGCCAGCAGTTTATCTCTTGATAATTCACCCCTCCACTTT. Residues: CASSLSLDNSPLHF.

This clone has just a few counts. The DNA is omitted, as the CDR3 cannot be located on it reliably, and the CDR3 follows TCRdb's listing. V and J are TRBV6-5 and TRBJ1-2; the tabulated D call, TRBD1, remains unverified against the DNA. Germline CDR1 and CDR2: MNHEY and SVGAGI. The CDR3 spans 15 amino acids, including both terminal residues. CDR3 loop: CASSTSGQGAKGYTF.

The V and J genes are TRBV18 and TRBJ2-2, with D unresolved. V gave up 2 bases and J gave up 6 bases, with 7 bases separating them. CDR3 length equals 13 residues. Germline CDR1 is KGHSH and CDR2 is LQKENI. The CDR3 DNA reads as TGTGCCAGCTCACCAGGGCCGCCCGGGGAGCTGTTTTTT. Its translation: CASSPGPPGELFF. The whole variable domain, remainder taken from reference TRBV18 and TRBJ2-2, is NAGVMQNPRHLVRRRGQEARLRCSPMKGHSHVYWYRQLPEEGLKFMVYLQKENIIDESGMPKERFSAEFPKEGPSILRIQQVVRGDSAAYFCASSPGPPGELFFGEGSRLTVL.

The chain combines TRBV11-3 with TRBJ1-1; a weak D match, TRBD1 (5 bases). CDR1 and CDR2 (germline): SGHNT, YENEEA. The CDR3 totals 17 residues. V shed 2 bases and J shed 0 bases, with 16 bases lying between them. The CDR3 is CASSLMGSGIMNTEAFF. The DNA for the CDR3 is TGTGCCAGCAGCTTAATGGGATCAGGGATCATGAACACTGAAGCTTTCTTT.

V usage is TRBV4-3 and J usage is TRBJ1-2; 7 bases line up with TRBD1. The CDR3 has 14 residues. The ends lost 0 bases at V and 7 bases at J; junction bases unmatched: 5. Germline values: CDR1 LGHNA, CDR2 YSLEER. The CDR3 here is CASSQDSRTGGYTF. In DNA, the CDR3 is TGCGCCAGCAGCCAAGATAGTCGGACAGGTGGCTACACCTTC.

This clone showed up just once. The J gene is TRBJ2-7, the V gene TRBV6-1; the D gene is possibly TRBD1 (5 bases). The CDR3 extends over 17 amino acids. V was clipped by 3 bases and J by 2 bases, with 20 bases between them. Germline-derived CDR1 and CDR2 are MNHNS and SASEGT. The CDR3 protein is CASSDLGPPQGPYEQYF. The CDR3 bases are TGTGCCAGCAGTGATCTTGGGCCTCCGCAGGGCCCCTACGAGCAGTACTTC.

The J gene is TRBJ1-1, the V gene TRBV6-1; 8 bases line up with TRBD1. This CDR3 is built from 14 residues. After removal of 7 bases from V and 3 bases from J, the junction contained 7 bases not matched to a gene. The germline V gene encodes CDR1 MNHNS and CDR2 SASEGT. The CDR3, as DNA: TGTGCCAGCACGGAGGCAGGGGGCTACACTGAAGCTTTCTTT. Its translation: CASTEAGGYTEAFF.

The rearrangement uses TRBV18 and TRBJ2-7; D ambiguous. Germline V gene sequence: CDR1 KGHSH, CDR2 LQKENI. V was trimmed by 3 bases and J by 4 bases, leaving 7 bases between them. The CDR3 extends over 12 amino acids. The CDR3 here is CASSPRLYEQYF. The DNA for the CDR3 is TGTGCCAGCTCACCGCGATTATACGAGCAGTACTTC.

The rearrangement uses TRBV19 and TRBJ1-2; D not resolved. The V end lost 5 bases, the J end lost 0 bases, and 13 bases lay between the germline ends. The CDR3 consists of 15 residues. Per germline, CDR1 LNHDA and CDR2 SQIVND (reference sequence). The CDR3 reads CASSQTLIANYGYTF. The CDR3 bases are TGTGCCAGTAGTCAGACACTGATAGCTAACTATGGCTACACCTTC.

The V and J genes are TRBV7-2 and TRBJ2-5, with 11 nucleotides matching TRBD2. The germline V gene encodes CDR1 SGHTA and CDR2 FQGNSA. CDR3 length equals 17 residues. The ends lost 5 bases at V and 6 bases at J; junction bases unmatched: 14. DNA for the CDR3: TGTGCCAGCAGCCCTCGGGGTGCTAGCGGGGGGTTGAAGACCCAGTACTTC. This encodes CASSPRGASGGLKTQYF.

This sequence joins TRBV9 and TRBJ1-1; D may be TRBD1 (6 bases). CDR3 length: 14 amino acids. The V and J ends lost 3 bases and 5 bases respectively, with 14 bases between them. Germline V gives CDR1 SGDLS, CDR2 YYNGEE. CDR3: CASSATPGQTEAFF. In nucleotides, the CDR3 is TGTGCCAGCAGCGCAACCCCGGGACAAACTGAAGCTTTCTTT.

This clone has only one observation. CDR3: CASSLAAGNYGYTF. The CDR3 DNA follows: TGTGCCAGCAGCTTAGCTGCGGGGAACTATGGCTACACCTTC. The chain has TRBV11-2 and TRBJ1-2; no firm D call. The V gene's germline CDR1 is SGHAT and CDR2 FQNNGV. The CDR3 is made up of 14 amino acids. The V end was cut by 1 base, the J end by 2 bases, with 8 bases between.

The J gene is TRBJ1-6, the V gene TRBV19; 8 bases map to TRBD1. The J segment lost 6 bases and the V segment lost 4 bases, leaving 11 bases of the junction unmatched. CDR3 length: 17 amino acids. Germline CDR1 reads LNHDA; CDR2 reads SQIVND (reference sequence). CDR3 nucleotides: TGTGCCAGTAGTAGATTACCGGACAGGGTACGTAATTCACCCCTCCACTTT. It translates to CASSRLPDRVRNSPLHF.

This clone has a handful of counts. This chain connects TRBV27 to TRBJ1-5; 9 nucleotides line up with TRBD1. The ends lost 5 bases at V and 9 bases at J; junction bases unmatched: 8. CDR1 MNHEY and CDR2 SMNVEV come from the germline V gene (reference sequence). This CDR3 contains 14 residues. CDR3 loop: CASSAQGAWWPQHF. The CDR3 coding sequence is TGTGCCAGCAGTGCACAGGGGGCTTGGTGGCCCCAGCATTTT.

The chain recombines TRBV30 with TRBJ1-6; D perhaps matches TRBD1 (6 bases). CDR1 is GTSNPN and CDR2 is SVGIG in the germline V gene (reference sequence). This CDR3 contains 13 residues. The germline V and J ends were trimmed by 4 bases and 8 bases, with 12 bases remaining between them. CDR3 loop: CAWTGVRDSPLHF. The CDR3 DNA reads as TGTGCCTGGACAGGGGTTCGGGATTCACCCCTCCACTTT.

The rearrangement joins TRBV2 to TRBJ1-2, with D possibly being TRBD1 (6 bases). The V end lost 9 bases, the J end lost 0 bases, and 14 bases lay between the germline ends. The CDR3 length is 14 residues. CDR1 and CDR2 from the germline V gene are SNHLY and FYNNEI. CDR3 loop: CARSQGPSNYGYTF. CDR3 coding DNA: TGTGCCAGGTCACAGGGACCCTCTAACTATGGCTACACCTTC.

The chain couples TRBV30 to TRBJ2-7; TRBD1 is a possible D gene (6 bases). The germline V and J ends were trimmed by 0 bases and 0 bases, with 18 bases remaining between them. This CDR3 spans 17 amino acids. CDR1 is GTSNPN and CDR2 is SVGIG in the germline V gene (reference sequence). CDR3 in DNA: TGTGCCTGGAGTGTACCTGGGGCCCTGGGGGCCTCCTACGAGCAGTACTTC. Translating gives CAWSVPGALGASYEQYF.

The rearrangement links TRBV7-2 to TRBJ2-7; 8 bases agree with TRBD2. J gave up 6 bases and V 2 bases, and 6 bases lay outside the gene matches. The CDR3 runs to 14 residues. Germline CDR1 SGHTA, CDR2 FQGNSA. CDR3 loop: CASSLYGGAREQYF. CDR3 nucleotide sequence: TGTGCCAGCAGCTTATACGGGGGGGCCCGCGAGCAGTACTTC. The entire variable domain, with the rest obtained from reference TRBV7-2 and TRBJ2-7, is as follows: GAGVSQSPSNKVTEKGKDVELRCDPISGHTALYWYRQSLGQGLEFLIYFQGNSAPDKSGLPSDRFSAERTGGSVSTLTIQRTQQEDSAVYLCASSLYGGAREQYFGPGTRLTVT.

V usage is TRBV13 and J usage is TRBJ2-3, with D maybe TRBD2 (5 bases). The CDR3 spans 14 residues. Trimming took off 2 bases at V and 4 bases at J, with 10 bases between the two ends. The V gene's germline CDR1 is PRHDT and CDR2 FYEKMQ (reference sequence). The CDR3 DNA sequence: TGTGCCAGCAGCTTAAGTAGCGCCGCAGATACGCAGTATTTT. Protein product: CASSLSSAADTQYF. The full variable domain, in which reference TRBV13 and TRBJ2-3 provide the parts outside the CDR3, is AAGVIQSPRHLIKEKRETATLKCYPIPRHDTVYWYQQGPGQDPQFLISFYEKMQSDKGSIPDRFSAQQFSDYHSELNMSSLELGDSALYFCASSLSSAADTQYFGPGTRLTVL.

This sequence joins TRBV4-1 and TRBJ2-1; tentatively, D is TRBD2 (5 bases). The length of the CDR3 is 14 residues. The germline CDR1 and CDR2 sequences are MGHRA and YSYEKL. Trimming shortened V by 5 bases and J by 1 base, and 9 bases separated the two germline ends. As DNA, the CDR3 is TGCGCCAGCAGCGGCGGGCAATCCTACAATGAGCAGTTCTTC. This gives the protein CASSGGQSYNEQFF.

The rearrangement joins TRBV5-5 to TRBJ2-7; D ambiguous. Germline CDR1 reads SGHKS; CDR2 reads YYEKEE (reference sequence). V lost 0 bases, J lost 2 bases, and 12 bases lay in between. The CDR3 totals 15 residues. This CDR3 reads CASSLGPTVTYEQYF. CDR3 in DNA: TGTGCCAGCAGCTTGGGGCCCACAGTTACCTACGAGCAGTACTTC.